This TCR beta chain was identified in a study of tumor and adjacent non-tumor tissue in lung cancer. Study background: Each sample yielded a few million productive TCRbeta reads on average. General study findings and limits: Compared with tumor, normal lung showed significantly lower TCR diversity.

The template was RNA from unsorted bulk tissue. The CDR3 is made up of 16 amino acids. Germline CDR1 and CDR2: MGHRA and YSYEKL. TCRbeta libraries were built with three rounds of nested PCR, modified from ARM-PCR. TCRdb called the multiplex PCR reads again in MiXCR, with one record for every CDR3 protein. Of over 110,000 distinct CDR3 sequences listed, 66% are singletons. As to this clonotype: The antigen remains undetermined. Its ends do not fully match the called genes, so a read error is possible.

This sequence joins TRBV4-1 and TRBJ1-1; D is unclear. The source of this sequence is a man between 60 and 70 years old with small cell lung cancer. Sequences were obtained from lung tumor tissue. CDR3 region: CASSQDLVVVTTEALF. CDR3 sequence (DNA): TGTGCCAGCAGCCAAGATCTAGTGGTGGTGACCACTGAAGCTCTCTTT.